Below, 14 T cell receptor beta chains from the same sample are listed, as sequenced in a study of CD8 T cells in ankylosing spondylitis. Study conclusions and caveats: A TCR beta motif of about eight highly homologous variants appeared characteristic of ankylosing spondylitis blood.

TCRdb used MiXCR to reprocess the 5' RACE reads, holding one entry per CDR3 protein. The table records 100,000 to 150,000 distinct CDR3 sequences, 17% of them present only once. These receptors lack a known antigen. Sequencing was carried out using blood, either unsorted or a sorted T cell fraction (not recorded which). The receptors were sampled from a male donor with ankylosing spondylitis.

The gene calls are TRBV20-1 and TRBJ1-5; D perhaps matches TRBD1 (6 bases). Germline V gene lookup returns CDR1 DFQATT and CDR2 SNEGSKA (reference sequence). The V end lost 1 base, the J end lost 4 bases, and 14 bases lay between the germline ends. The CDR3 consists of 15 residues. CDR3 sequence (DNA): TGCAGTGCTAGAGTAAGACGGCAGGGGAATCAGCCCCAGCATTTT. Amino acid sequence: CSARVRRQGNQPQHF.

The rearrangement uses TRBV29-1 and TRBJ2-7; maybe TRBD2 (6 bases). The V gene lost 5 bases and the J gene lost 3 bases, with 11 bases spanning the gap. CDR1 and CDR2 (germline): SQVTM, ANQGSEA. The CDR3 extends over 12 amino acids. The CDR3 DNA is TGCAGCGTTACGGAGGGCGTCTACGAGCAGTACTTC. Protein: CSVTEGVYEQYF.

This clonotype was observed a handful of times. The rearrangement uses TRBV4-3 and TRBJ2-1; 10 bases fit TRBD2. The germline CDR1 and CDR2 sequences are LGHNA and YSLEER. With V trimmed by 2 bases and J by 6 bases, 19 bases remained unmatched. The CDR3 is 20 residues long. The CDR3 DNA follows: TGCGCCAGCAGCCAACAAGACAGGCCAGGTCCTAGCGGGAGAGGCAATGAGCAGTTCTTC. Translated: CASSQQDRPGPSGRGNEQFF.

The J gene is TRBJ2-1, the V gene TRBV4-1; 10 bases agree with TRBD2. The junction had 9 bases not matched to a gene; V was cut back by 4 bases and J by 0 bases. Looked up from germline, CDR1 is MGHRA and CDR2 is YSYEKL. This CDR3 spans 18 amino acids. The CDR3 DNA sequence: TGCGCCAGCAGCCGGACTAGCGGATTAGAGAGCTCCTACAATGAGCAGTTCTTC. This translates into CASSRTSGLESSYNEQFF.

This clonotype was found a few times. The rearrangement links TRBV29-1 to TRBJ2-2; the D is unclear. CDR1 is SQVTM, CDR2 ANQGSEA, per germline. The CDR3 spans 12 residues. The V end lost 4 bases, the J end lost 9 bases, and 12 bases lay between the germline ends. The CDR3 here is CSVAYRVRELFF. DNA for the CDR3: TGCAGCGTTGCCTATCGGGTGCGGGAGCTGTTTTTT.

This clonotype was detected only a few times. V and J are TRBV20-1 and TRBJ2-7; D possibly corresponds to TRBD1 (5 bases). This CDR3 is built from 11 residues. The germline gives CDR1 DFQATT, CDR2 SNEGSKA (reference sequence). Trimming removed 7 bases at V and 2 bases at J, with 9 bases between. The CDR3 sequence: CSVGVTYEQYF. CDR3 sequence (DNA): TGCAGTGTAGGGGTAACCTACGAGCAGTACTTC.

This rearrangement joins TRBV6-5 to TRBJ1-5; TRBD1 might be the D (6 bases). Germline V gives CDR1 MNHEY, CDR2 SVGAGI. Trimming cost V 4 bases and J 5 bases, with 21 bases left between them. The CDR3 covers 17 residues. CDR3 in DNA: TGTGCCAGCAGTTCGGAGGCGGGGGCGGTCGACGATCAGCCCCAGCATTTT. Its protein is CASSSEAGAVDDQPQHF.

The rearrangement joins TRBV12-3 or TRBV12-4 to TRBJ1-5; D is possibly TRBD1 (5 bases). This CDR3 spans 13 amino acids. The V end lost 3 bases, the J end lost 6 bases, and 9 bases lay between the germline ends. The CDR3 region is CASSFPGAQPQHF. DNA for the CDR3: TGTGCCAGCAGTTTCCCCGGGGCTCAGCCCCAGCATTTT.

This clonotype was seen a few times. The chain couples TRBV11-1 to TRBJ2-7; TRBD1 aligns across 7 bases. The germline V gene encodes CDR1 SGHAT and CDR2 FQDESV (reference sequence). The CDR3 extends over 16 amino acids. V dropped 5 bases and J dropped 2; count of bases not matched to a gene: 12. The CDR3 loop is CASSTDRVTFAYEQYF. The CDR3, as DNA: TGTGCCAGCAGCACAGACAGGGTCACGTTTGCCTACGAGCAGTACTTC.

At least ten counts were recorded for this clonotype. V usage is TRBV20-1 and J usage is TRBJ2-7; D not certain. Between the trimmed V and J ends, which lost 6 bases and 2 bases, there was a span of 11 bases. The CDR3 length is 12 residues. The germline V gene has CDR1 DFQATT and CDR2 SNEGSKA (reference sequence). CDR3 amino acids: CSANRVTYEQYF. The CDR3 region has the DNA TGCAGTGCCAATAGAGTGACCTACGAGCAGTACTTC.

This clonotype was seen a few times. This chain links TRBV25-1 with TRBJ2-1, with 11 bases aligning to TRBD1. Germline V CDR1 and CDR2: MGHDK, SYGVNS. The CDR3 length is 15 residues. The trim removed 0 bases at V and 6 bases at J, leaving 1 base unmatched. Here the CDR3 DNA reads TGTGCCAGCAGTGAATACGGGACAGGGGGCAATGAGCAGTTCTTC. Amino acid sequence: CASSEYGTGGNEQFF.

V and J are TRBV7-8 and TRBJ2-5; TRBD1 matches at 8 bases. This CDR3 is 15 amino acids long. V lost 4 bases, J lost 3 bases, and 7 bases stayed unmatched. Looked up from germline, CDR1 is SGHVS and CDR2 is FQNEAQ. The CDR3 DNA follows: TGTGCCAGCAGCTATCCGGGACAGGAGGAAGAGACCCAGTACTTC. Translated: CASSYPGQEEETQYF.

Only a few counts were recorded for this clonotype. The rearrangement links TRBV7-8 to TRBJ2-3, with 8 bases fitting TRBD2. V lost 5 bases to trimming and J lost 0 bases; unmatched junction nucleotides: 4. The CDR3 has 15 residues. Germline V gene lookup returns CDR1 SGHVS and CDR2 FQNEAQ. Here the CDR3 DNA reads TGTGCCAGCAGCCGGGGGGGCGGGAGCACAGATACGCAGTATTTT. Its translation is CASSRGGGSTDTQYF.

This chain links TRBV27 with TRBJ1-2; no clear D gene. Germline V gene lookup returns CDR1 MNHEY and CDR2 SMNVEV (reference sequence). Trimming took 1 base from V and 2 from J, leaving 8 bases between them. This CDR3 is built from 14 residues. The CDR3 DNA is TGTGCCAGCAGTTTATATCCAGCGAACTATGGCTACACCTTC. It is translated as CASSLYPANYGYTF.